This T cell receptor (beta chain) derives from a study of blood T cell repertoires in COVID-19. Study summary: From T cells, B-cell-depleted T cells, or PBMCs came the material, which was cDNA or gDNA.

This clone has just one count. Original processing notes: Researchers report that nucleated cell counts were estimated from reference gene primer amplification. Method: immunoSEQ multiplex PCR; TCRdb's copy keeps in-frame clones and lacks some. Clonal size and the V and J genes are those of that table, whereas D and trimming came from the DNA. The sample has some 200,000 clones, 60% to 85% seen once. The material sequenced was peripheral blood. This TCR was recovered from a woman in her 70s with acute or convalescent COVID-19.

The chain's CDR3 is CASSLEAVNENTGELFF. The CDR3 DNA reads TGCGCCAGCAGCTTGGAGGCGGTGAACGAGAACACCGGGGAGCTGTTTTTT. The V gene is TRBV5-1, the J gene TRBJ2-2; no definite D call. The CDR3 extends over 17 amino acids. Trimming cost V 0 bases and J 1 base, with 13 bases left between them. From germline, CDR1 is SGHRS and CDR2 YFSETQ. The complete variable domain, with remaining parts taken from reference TRBV5-1 and TRBJ2-2, reads KAGVTQTPRYLIKTRGQQVTLSCSPISGHRSVSWYQQTPGQGLQFLFEYFSETQRNKGNFPGRFSGRQFSNSRSEMNVSTLELGDSALYLCASSLEAVNENTGELFFGEGSRLTVL.